Here is one T cell receptor beta chain with its context. The antigen is undetermined. Primers: 60 Vbeta forward and 13 Jbeta reverse. Profiling relied on immunoSEQ multiplex PCR, and the TCRdb table lists in-frame clones only, not all of them. The sample table sets out around 160,000 clones. This sample was included in a study of cytomegalovirus exposure and HLA in healthy donors. The V gene end was trimmed by 5 bases and the J gene end by 5 bases; junction bases not matched to a gene: 4. The CDR3 has 14 residues. The germline V gene has CDR1 MDHEN and CDR2 SYDVKM. The study, taken as a whole, reports: Among TCR beta chains, those listed as cytomegalovirus-associated numbered about 150. In a later analysis, HLA-associated beta chains showed higher expansion and lower generation probabilities than comparable chains. A later look showed TCR association rates differing by HLA locus, highest for DRB1 and lowest for HLA-C.

This chain joins TRBV28 and TRBJ2-2, with 8 bases aligning to TRBD1. Sequenced material: PBMCs. The sequence came from a woman aged 50 to 60 in good health and CMV-seronegative. The CDR3 DNA sequence: TGTGCCAGCAGTCCAGGGGGCAGTACCGGGGAGCTGTTTTTT. It specifies CASSPGGSTGELFF.